This TCR beta chain was captured in a study of lymphopenia after photon versus proton radiotherapy. Study findings and constraints: Larger post-nadir TCR diversity loss correlated inversely with survival in deceased patients. Post-nadir diversity loss with photons came from oligoclonal expansion, particularly CD8+ Temra cells.

Comments on this clone: What it recognizes is unknown.

The CDR3 consists of 17 residues. Losses at the gene ends were 5 bases for V and 0 bases for J; bases not matched to a gene: 7. The germline V gene has CDR1 SGHTA and CDR2 FQGNSA. Profiling relied on immunoSEQ multiplex PCR, and the TCRdb table lists in-frame clones only, not all of them. The sample lists 6,500 to 9,000 clones; roughly 91% were seen once. J is TRBJ2-1 and V is TRBV7-2, with 10 bases matching TRBD1. The sample consisted of peripheral blood, taken from a patient treated with photon-based radiotherapy. The source of this sequence is a man aged 55-75 years with cholangiocarcinoma. CDR3 loop: CASSPGQGPHSYNEQFF. The CDR3 nucleotides read TGTGCCAGCAGCCCGGGACAGGGGCCGCACTCCTACAATGAGCAGTTCTTC.